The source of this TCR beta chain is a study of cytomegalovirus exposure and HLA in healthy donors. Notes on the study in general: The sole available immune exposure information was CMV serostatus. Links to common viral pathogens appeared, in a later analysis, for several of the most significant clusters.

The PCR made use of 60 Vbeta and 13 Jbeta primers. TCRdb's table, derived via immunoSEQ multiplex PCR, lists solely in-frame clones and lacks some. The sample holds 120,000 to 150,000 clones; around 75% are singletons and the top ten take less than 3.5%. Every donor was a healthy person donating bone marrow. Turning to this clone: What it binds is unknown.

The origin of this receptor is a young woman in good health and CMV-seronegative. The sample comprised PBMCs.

This CDR3 is CASSPRWNTGELFF. As DNA, the CDR3 is TGTGCCAGCAGCCCCCGTTGGAACACCGGGGAGCTGTTTTTT. The chain links TRBV7-6 to TRBJ2-2; no definite D call. The germline CDR1 and CDR2 sequences are SGHVS and FNYEAQ. Trimming pared 5 bases from V and 1 base from J, leaving 8 bases between. This CDR3 comprises 14 residues.